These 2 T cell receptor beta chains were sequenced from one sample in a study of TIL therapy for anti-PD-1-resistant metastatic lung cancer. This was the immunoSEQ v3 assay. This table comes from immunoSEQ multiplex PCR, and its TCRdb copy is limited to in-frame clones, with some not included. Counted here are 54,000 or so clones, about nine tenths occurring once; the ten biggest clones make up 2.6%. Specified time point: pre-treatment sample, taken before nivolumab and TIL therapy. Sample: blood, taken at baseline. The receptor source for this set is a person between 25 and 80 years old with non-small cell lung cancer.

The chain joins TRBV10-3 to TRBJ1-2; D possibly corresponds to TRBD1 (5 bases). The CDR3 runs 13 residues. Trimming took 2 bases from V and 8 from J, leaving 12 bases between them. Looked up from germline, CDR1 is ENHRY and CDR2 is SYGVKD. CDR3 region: CAISEQTVRGYTF. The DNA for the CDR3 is TGTGCCATCAGTGAGCAGACAGTCAGAGGCTACACCTTC.

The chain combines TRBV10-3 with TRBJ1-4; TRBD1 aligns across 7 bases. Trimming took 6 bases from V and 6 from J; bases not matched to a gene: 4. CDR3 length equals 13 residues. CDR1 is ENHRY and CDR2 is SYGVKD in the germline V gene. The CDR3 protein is CAIRGTEDEKLFF. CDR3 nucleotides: TGTGCCATCAGAGGGACAGAGGATGAAAAACTGTTTTTT.